This entry concerns a single T cell receptor beta chain. One junction end does not reproduce the germline sequence, and a read error may be involved. Different DNA sequences within this sample yield the same CDR3. The data are from a study of T cell changes during pregnancy in multiple sclerosis. The data were produced by immunoSEQ multiplex PCR, yet TCRdb's version contains in-frame clones alone and is incomplete. The sample lists tens of thousands of clones, 92% occurring once. This clonotype originated in a female donor in good health, enrolled as a control in a pregnancy study. The material sequenced was peripheral blood, taken in the first trimester of pregnancy.

CDR3 residues: CASSRRQGTNYGYTF. CDR3 coding DNA: TGCGCCAGCAGCCGAAGACAGGGTACTAACTATGGCTACACCTTC. V is TRBV7-8 and J is TRBJ1-2, with TRBD1 identical over 7 bases. This CDR3 is built from 15 residues. CDR1 is SGHVS, CDR2 FQNEAQ, per germline.